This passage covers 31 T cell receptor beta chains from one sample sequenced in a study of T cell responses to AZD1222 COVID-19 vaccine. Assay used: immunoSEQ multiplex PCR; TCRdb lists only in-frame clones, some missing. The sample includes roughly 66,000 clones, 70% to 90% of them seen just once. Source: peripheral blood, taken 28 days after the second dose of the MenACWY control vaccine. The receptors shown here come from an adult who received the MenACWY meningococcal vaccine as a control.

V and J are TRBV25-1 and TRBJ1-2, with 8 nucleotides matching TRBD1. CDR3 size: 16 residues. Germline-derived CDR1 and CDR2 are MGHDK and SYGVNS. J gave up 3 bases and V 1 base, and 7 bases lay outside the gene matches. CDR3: CASSEFRTGYDYGYTF. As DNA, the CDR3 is TGTGCCAGCAGTGAATTCAGGACAGGGTACGACTATGGCTACACCTTC.

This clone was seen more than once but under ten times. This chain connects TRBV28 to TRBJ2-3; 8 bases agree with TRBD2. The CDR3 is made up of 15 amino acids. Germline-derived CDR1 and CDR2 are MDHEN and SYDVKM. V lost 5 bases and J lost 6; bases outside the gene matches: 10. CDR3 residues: CASSDPDTGGDTQYF. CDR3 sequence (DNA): TGTGCCAGCAGTGACCCGGACACGGGGGGGGATACGCAGTATTTT.

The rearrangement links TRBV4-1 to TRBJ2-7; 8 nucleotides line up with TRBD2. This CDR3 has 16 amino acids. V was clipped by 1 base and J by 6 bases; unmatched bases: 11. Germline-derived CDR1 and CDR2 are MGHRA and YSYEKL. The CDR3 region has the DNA TGCGCCAGCAGCCAAGGAGTTGAGCGGGAGATCGGCGAGCAGTACTTC. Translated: CASSQGVEREIGEQYF.

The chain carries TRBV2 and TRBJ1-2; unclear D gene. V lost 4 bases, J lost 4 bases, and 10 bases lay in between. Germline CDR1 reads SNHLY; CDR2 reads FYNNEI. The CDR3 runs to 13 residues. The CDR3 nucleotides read TGTGCCAGCAGTGCGGAGGGTTCCTATGGCTACACCTTC. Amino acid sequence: CASSAEGSYGYTF. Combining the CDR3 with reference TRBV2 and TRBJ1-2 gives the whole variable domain EPEVTQTPSHQVTQMGQEVILRCVPISNHLYFYWYRQILGQKVEFLVSFYNNEISEKSEIFDDQFSVERPDGSNFTLKIRSTKLEDSAMYFCASSAEGSYGYTFGSGTRLTVV.

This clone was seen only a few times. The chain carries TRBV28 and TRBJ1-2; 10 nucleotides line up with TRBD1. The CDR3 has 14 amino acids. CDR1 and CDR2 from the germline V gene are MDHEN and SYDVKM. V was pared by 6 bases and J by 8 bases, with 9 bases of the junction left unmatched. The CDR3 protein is CASSTTGGADGYTF. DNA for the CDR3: TGTGCCAGCAGCACGACAGGGGGCGCCGACGGCTACACCTTC.

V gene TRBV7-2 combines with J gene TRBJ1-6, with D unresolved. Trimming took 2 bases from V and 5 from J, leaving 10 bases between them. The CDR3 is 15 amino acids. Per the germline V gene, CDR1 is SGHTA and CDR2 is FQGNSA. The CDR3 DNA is TGTGCCAGCAGCTTAAGCGGCGGGGATAATTCACCCCTCCACTTT. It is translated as CASSLSGGDNSPLHF.

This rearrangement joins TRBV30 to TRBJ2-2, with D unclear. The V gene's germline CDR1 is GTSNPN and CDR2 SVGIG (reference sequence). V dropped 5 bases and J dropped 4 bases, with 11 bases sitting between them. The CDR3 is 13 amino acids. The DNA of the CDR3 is TGTGCCTGGGATTTTCAAAGCACCGGGGAGCTGTTTTTT. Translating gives CAWDFQSTGELFF.

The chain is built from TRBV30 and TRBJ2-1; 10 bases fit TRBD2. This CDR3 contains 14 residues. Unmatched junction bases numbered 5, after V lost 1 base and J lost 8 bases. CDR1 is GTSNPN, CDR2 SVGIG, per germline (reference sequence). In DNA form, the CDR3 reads TGTGCCTGGAGTGCAGGGACTAGCGTACATGAGCAGTTCTTC. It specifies CAWSAGTSVHEQFF.

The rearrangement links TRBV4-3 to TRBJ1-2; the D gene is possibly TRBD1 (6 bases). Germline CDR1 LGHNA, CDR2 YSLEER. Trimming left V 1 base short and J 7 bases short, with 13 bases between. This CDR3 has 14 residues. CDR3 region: CASSQAQGGSGYTF. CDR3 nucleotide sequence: TGCGCCAGCAGCCAAGCACAGGGTGGTAGTGGCTACACCTTC.

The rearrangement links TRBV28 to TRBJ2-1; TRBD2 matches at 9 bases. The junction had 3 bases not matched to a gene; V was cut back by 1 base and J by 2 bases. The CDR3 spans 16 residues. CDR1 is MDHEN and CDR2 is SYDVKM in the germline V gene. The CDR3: CASSLFAGGPYNEQFF. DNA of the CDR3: TGTGCCAGCAGTTTATTTGCGGGGGGGCCCTACAATGAGCAGTTCTTC.

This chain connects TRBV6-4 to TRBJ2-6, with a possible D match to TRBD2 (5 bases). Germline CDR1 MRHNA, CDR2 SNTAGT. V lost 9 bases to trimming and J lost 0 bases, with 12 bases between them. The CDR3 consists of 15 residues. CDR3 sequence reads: CARTFGDSGANVLTF. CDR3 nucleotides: TGTGCCAGAACCTTCGGGGACTCTGGGGCCAACGTCCTGACTTTC.

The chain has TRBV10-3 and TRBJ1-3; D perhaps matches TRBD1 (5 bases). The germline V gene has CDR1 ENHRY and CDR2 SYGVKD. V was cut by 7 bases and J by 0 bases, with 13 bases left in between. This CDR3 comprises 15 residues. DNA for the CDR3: TGTGCCATCACCGGGGGACCGAACTCTGGAAACACCATATATTTT. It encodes CAITGGPNSGNTIYF.

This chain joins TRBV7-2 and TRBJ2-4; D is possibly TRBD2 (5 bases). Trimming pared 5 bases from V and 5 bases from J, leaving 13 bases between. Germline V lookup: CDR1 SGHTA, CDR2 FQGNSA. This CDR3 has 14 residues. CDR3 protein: CASSQRGYENIQYF. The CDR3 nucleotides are TGTGCCAGCAGCCAACGGGGTTACGAAAACATTCAGTACTTC.

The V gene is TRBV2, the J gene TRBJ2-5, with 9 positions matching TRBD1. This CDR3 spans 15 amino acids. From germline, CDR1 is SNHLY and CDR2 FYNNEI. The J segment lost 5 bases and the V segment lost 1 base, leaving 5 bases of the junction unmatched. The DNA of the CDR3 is TGTGCCAGCAGTGAAGGGAGGACAGGGGCTGAGACCCAGTACTTC. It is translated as CASSEGRTGAETQYF.

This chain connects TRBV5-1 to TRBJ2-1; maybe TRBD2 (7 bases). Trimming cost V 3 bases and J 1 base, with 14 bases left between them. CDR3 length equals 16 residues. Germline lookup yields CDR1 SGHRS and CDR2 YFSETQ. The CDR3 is CASSSRGARSYNEQFF. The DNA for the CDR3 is TGCGCCAGCAGCTCTCGGGGGGCCAGATCCTACAATGAGCAGTTCTTC.

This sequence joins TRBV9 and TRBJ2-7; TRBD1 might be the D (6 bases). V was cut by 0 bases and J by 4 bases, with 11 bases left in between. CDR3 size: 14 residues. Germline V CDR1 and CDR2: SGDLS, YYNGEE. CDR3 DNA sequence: TGTGCCAGCAGCGTAGTGGCAGGGGCGTACGAGCAGTACTTC. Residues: CASSVVAGAYEQYF. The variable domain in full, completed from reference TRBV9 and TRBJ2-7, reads DSGVTQTPKHLITATGQRVTLRCSPRSGDLSVYWYQQSLDQGLQFLIQYYNGEERAKGNILERFSAQQFPDLHSELNLSSLELGDSALYFCASSVVAGAYEQYFGPGTRLTVT.

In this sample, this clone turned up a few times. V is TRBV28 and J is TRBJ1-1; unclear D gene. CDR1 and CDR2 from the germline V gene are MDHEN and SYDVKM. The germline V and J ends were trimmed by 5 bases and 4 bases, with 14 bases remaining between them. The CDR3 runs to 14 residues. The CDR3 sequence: CASSAIGLATEAFF. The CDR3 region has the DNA TGTGCCAGCAGTGCCATCGGGTTGGCCACTGAAGCTTTCTTT.

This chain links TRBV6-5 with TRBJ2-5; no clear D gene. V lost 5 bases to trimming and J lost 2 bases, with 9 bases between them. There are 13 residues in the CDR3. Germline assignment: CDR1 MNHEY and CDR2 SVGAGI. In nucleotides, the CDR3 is TGTGCCAGCAGTCGTGATACTCAAGAGACCCAGTACTTC. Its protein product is CASSRDTQETQYF.

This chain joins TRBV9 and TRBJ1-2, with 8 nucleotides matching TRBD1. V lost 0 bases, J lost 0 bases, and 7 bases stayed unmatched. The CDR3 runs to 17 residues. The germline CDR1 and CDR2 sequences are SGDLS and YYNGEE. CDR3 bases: TGTGCCAGCAGCGTAGTGACAGGGGAAGGGGCTAACTATGGCTACACCTTC. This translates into CASSVVTGEGANYGYTF.

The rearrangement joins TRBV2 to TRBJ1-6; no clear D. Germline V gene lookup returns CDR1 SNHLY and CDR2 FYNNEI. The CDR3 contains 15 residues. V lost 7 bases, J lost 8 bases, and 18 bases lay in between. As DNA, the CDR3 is TGTGCCAGCACCCCATACGGGTTCGGAGATTCACCCCTCCACTTT. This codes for CASTPYGFGDSPLHF.

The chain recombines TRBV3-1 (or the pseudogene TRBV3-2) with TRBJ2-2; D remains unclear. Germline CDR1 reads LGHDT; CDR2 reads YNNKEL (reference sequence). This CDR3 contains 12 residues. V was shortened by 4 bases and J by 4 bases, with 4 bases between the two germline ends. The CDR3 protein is CASSLGTGELFF. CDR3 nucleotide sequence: TGTGCCAGCAGCCTGGGCACCGGGGAGCTGTTTTTT.

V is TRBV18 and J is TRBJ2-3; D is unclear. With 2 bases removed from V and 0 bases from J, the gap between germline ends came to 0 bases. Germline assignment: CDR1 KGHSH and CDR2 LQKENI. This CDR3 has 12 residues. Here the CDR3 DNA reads TGTGCCAGCTCACCAAGCACAGATACGCAGTATTTT. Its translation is CASSPSTDTQYF.

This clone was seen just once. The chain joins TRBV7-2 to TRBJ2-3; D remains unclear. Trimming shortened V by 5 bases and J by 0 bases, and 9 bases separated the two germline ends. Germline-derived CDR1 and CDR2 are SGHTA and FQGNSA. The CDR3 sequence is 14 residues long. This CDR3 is CASSLGVSTDTQYF. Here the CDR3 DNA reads TGTGCCAGCAGCCTCGGAGTTAGCACAGATACGCAGTATTTT.

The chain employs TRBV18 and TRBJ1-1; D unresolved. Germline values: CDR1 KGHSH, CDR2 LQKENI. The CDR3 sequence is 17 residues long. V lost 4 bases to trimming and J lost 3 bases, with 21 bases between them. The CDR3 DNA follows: TGTGCCAGCTCACGAGAACAAGTAGGTTTCGGAGACACTGAAGCTTTCTTT. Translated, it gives CASSREQVGFGDTEAFF.

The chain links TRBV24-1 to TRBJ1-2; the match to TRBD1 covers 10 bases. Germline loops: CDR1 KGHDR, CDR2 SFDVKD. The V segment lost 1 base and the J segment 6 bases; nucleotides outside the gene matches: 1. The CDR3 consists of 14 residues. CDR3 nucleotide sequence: TGTGCCACCAGTGATTTCGGGACAGGGGATGGCTACACCTTC. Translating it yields CATSDFGTGDGYTF.

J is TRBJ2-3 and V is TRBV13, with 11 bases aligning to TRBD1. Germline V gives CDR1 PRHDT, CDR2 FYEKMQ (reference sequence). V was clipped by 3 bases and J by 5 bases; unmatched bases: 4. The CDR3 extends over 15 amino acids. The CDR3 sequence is CASSFRTGGLDTQYF. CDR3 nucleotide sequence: TGTGCCAGCAGCTTTCGGACAGGGGGCCTAGATACGCAGTATTTT.

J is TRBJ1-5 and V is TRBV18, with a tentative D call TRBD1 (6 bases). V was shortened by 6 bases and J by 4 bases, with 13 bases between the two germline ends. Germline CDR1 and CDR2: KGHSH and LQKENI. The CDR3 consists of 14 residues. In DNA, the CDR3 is TGTGCCAGCTCTCCCCAGGGGTCAAATCAGCCCCAGCATTTT. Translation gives CASSPQGSNQPQHF.

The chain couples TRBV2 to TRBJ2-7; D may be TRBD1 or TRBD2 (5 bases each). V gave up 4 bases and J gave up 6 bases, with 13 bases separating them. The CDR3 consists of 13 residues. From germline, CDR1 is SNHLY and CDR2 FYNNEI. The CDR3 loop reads CASSGVSGLEQYF. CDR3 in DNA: TGTGCCAGCAGTGGGGTTTCGGGGCTCGAGCAGTACTTC. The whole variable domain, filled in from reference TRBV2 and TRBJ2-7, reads EPEVTQTPSHQVTQMGQEVILRCVPISNHLYFYWYRQILGQKVEFLVSFYNNEISEKSEIFDDQFSVERPDGSNFTLKIRSTKLEDSAMYFCASSGVSGLEQYFGPGTRLTVT.

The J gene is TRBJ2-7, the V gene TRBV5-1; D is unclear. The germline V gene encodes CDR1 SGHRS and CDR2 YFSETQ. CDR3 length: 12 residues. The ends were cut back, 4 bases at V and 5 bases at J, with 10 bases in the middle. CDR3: CASSHPTDEQYF. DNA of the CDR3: TGCGCCAGCAGCCACCCGACGGACGAGCAGTACTTC.

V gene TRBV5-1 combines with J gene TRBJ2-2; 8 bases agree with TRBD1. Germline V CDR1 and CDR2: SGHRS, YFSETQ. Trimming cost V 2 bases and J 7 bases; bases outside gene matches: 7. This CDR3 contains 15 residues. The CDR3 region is CASSLDRGQDGELFF. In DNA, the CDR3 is TGCGCCAGCAGCTTAGACAGGGGTCAAGACGGGGAGCTGTTTTTT. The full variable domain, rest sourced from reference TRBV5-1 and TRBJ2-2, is KAGVTQTPRYLIKTRGQQVTLSCSPISGHRSVSWYQQTPGQGLQFLFEYFSETQRNKGNFPGRFSGRQFSNSRSEMNVSTLELGDSALYLCASSLDRGQDGELFFGEGSRLTVL.

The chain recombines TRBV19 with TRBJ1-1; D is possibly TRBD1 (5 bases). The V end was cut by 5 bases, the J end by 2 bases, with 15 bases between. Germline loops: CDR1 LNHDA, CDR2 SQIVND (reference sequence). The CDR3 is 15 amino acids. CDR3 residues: CASSSTDRPNTEAFF. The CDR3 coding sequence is TGTGCCAGTAGTTCTACCGACAGACCAAACACTGAAGCTTTCTTT.